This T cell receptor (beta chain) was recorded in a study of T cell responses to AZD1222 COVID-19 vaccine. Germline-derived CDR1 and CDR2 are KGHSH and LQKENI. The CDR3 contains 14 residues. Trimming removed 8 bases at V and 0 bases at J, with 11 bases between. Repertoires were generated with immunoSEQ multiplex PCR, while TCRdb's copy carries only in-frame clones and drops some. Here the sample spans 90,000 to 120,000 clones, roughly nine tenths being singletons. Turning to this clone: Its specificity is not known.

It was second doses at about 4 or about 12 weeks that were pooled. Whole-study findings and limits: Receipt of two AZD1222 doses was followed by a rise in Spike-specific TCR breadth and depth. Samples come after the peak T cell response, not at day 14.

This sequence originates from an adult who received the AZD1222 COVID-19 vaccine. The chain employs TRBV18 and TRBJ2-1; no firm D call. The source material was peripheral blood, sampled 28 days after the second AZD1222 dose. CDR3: CASVGGNSYNEQFF. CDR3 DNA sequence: TGTGCCAGCGTGGGCGGAAACTCCTACAATGAGCAGTTCTTC.